This T cell receptor (beta chain) was observed in a study of blood T cell repertoires in COVID-19. Study summary: The United States, Italy and Spain supplied acute and convalescent COVID-19 samples. Nucleic acid was either cDNA or gDNA, and it came from T cells, B-cell-depleted T cells, or PBMCs.

The V gene's germline CDR1 is LNHNV and CDR2 YYDKDF (reference sequence). The CDR3 is made up of 15 amino acids. V shed 0 bases, J shed 6 bases, and the junction held 4 bases outside the gene matches. How the authors handled the data: Amplification of reference gene primers provided the estimated nucleated cell counts. Data came from immunoSEQ multiplex PCR; TCRdb stores just in-frame clones and leaves some out. V, J and clone size are those of that table, while D and trimming were read from the DNA. This sample yields over 200,000 clones, of which 75% to 90% are seen a single time; about 2% belongs to the top ten.

The receptor comes from a man aged 25-40 years who had recovered from COVID-19. Sequencing was done on a sample of peripheral blood. The genes are TRBV15 and TRBJ1-4; 7 bases line up with TRBD1. The DNA of the CDR3 is TGTGCCACCAGCAGAGATCCGGGGACAGATGAAAAACTGTTTTTT. Protein product: CATSRDPGTDEKLFF.